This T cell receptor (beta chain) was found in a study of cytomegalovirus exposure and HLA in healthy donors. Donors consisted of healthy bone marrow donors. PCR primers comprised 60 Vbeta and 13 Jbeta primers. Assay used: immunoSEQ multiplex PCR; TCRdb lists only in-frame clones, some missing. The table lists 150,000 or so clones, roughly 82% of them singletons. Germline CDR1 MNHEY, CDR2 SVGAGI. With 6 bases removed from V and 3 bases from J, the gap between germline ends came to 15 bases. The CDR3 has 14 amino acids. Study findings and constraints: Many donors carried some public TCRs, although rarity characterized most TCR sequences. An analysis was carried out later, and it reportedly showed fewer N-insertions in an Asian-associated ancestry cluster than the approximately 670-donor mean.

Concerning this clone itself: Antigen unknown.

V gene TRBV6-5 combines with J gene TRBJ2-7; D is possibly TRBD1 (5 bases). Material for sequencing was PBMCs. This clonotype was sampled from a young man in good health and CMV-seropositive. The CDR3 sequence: CASRGQGRSYEQYF. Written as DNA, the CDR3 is TGTGCCAGCAGAGGACAAGGTAGGAGCTACGAGCAGTACTTC.